The present entry profiles one T cell receptor beta chain with its context. This sample was taken from a study of CD4 T cells in relation to SARS-CoV-2 and coronaviruses. This CDR3 region has 14 residues. V lost 3 bases and J lost 3, with 9 bases in between. In germline, CDR1 is SGHTA, CDR2 FQGNSA. Unexposed donor CD4+ T cells date from about 2011-2018, before the COVID-19 pandemic. Measured with immunoSEQ multiplex PCR; TCRdb has only the in-frame clones, and not every one. The table lists about 65,000 clones, about 89% of them singletons, with 1.6% in the top ten. The V gene is TRBV7-2, the J gene TRBJ1-5; no definite D call. The source material was memory CD4+ T cells from PBMCs. The sequence was obtained from a human donor in good health. The CDR3 loop reads CASSFVGNNQPQHF. In DNA form, the CDR3 reads TGTGCCAGCAGCTTTGTCGGGAACAATCAGCCCCAGCATTTT.